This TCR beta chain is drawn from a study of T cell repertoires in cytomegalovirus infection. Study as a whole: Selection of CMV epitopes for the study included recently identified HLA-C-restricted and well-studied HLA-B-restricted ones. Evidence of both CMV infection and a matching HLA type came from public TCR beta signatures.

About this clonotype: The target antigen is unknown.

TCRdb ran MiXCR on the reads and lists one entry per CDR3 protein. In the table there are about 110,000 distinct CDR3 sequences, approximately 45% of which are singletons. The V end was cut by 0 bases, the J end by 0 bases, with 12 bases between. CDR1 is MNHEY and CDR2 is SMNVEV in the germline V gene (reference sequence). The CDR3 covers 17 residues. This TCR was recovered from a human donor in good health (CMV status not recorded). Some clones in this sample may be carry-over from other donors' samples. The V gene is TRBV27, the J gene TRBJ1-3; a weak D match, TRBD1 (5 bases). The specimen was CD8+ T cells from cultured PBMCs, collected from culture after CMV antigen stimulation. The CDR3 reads CASSLSGTFPSGNTIYF. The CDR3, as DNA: TGTGCCAGCAGTTTATCCGGGACGTTCCCCTCTGGAAACACCATATATTTT.